The 9 T cell receptor beta chains below come from one sample, sequenced in a study of blood T cell repertoires in COVID-19. TCRdb's table, derived via immunoSEQ multiplex PCR, lists solely in-frame clones and lacks some. The sample lists some 200,000 clones, about 90% seen once, with 12% in the top ten. The sequencing sample was made of peripheral blood. All receptors derive from a young woman who had recovered from COVID-19.

The genes are TRBV3-1 (or the pseudogene TRBV3-2) and TRBJ1-3, with unresolved D. This CDR3 is 15 amino acids long. Germline-derived CDR1 and CDR2 are LGHDT and YNNKEL (reference sequence). The V end was cut by 1 base, the J end by 2 bases, with 9 bases between. Written as DNA, the CDR3 is TGTGCCAGCAGCCAAGTTCCCGGGACTGGAAACACCATATATTTT. Protein sequence: CASSQVPGTGNTIYF.

J is TRBJ2-2 and V is TRBV19; maybe TRBD2 (6 bases). CDR1 and CDR2 (germline): LNHDA, SQIVND (reference sequence). Trimming left V 0 bases short and J 0 bases short, with 14 bases between. This CDR3 region has 18 residues. DNA of the CDR3: TGTGCCAGTAGTATAGATTTCGTCGGCGGGGCGAACACCGGGGAGCTGTTTTTT. Translating it yields CASSIDFVGGANTGELFF.

Of note for this clone: One end of the junction fails to match germline, which may point to a read error. This chain links TRBV5-5 with TRBJ1-1, with D unresolved. CDR3 length: 12 amino acids. Germline CDR1 reads SGHKS; CDR2 reads YYEKEE (reference sequence). CDR3: CVSSLERLGAFF. The CDR3 bases are TGTGTCAGCAGCTTGGAGCGGTTGGGAGCTTTCTTT.

The chain recombines TRBV5-6 with TRBJ1-6; 12 bases align to TRBD1. Germline V CDR1 and CDR2: SGHDT, YYEEEE. This CDR3 is 16 amino acids long. J was trimmed by 10 bases and V by 4 bases; bases with no gene match: 9. The CDR3 reads CASSIRDRGLGSPLHF. Written as DNA, the CDR3 is TGTGCCAGCAGCATAAGGGACAGGGGGCTCGGATCACCCCTCCACTTT. The whole variable domain, remainder taken from reference TRBV5-6 and TRBJ1-6, is DAGVTQSPTHLIKTRGQQVTLRCSPKSGHDTVSWYQQALGQGPQFIFQYYEEEERQRGNFPDRFSGHQFPNYSSELNVNALLLGDSALYLCASSIRDRGLGSPLHFGNGTRLTVT.

This sequence joins TRBV5-1 and TRBJ2-1; TRBD1 agrees at 7 bases. This CDR3 comprises 15 residues. Germline V gives CDR1 SGHRS, CDR2 YFSETQ. Trimming took 0 bases from V and 1 from J; bases not matched to a gene: 1. CDR3 residues: CASSLEQGSYNEQFF. The CDR3 region has the DNA TGCGCCAGCAGCTTGGAACAGGGGTCCTACAATGAGCAGTTCTTC.

The genes are TRBV3-1 (or the pseudogene TRBV3-2) and TRBJ1-4, with TRBD1 identical over 9 bases. The CDR3 has 15 residues. The germline V gene has CDR1 LGHDT and CDR2 YNNKEL (reference sequence). Trimming at V came to 3 bases and at J to 5 bases, leaving 4 bases not matched to a gene. The CDR3 nucleotides are TGTGCCAGCAGCCACCACGGGACAGGGAATGAAAAACTGTTTTTT. This encodes CASSHHGTGNEKLFF.

V is TRBV5-1 and J is TRBJ2-2; 8 bases align to TRBD1. The trim removed 3 bases at V and 1 base at J, leaving 5 bases unmatched. Germline lookup yields CDR1 SGHRS and CDR2 YFSETQ. This CDR3 spans 16 amino acids. The CDR3 reads CASSWTGPRNTGELFF. In DNA form, the CDR3 reads TGCGCCAGCAGCTGGACAGGGCCCCGGAACACCGGGGAGCTGTTTTTT. Filled out from reference TRBV5-1 and TRBJ2-2, the complete variable domain reads KAGVTQTPRYLIKTRGQQVTLSCSPISGHRSVSWYQQTPGQGLQFLFEYFSETQRNKGNFPGRFSGRQFSNSRSEMNVSTLELGDSALYLCASSWTGPRNTGELFFGEGSRLTVL.

This chain uses TRBV27 with TRBJ2-1, with a possible D match to TRBD1 (6 bases). Trimming stripped 8 bases from V and 0 bases from J, with 20 bases between. This CDR3 region has 17 residues. In germline, CDR1 is MNHEY, CDR2 SMNVEV (reference sequence). CDR3 in amino acids: CASRKYRESSSYNEQFF. The CDR3 DNA is TGTGCCAGCCGAAAGTACAGGGAATCGAGCTCCTACAATGAGCAGTTCTTC.

The genes are TRBV14 and TRBJ1-5; 7 positions match TRBD1. This CDR3 is built from 13 residues. Germline lookup yields CDR1 SGHDN and CDR2 FVKESK. V lost 0 bases and J lost 7; bases outside the gene matches: 0. CDR3 loop: CASSQEGGQPQHF. The CDR3 DNA reads as TGTGCCAGCAGCCAAGAAGGGGGCCAGCCCCAGCATTTT.